One and the same sample provided the 4 T cell receptor beta chains below, sequenced in a study of T cell repertoires in cytomegalovirus infection. TCRdb itself ran the reads through MiXCR, one entry per CDR3 protein. The sample holds fewer than 550,000 distinct CDR3 sequences, approximately 15% seen once. Material: CD8+ T cells from PBMCs. These receptors originate from a human donor in good health (CMV status not recorded). Some clones in this sample may be carry-over from other donors' samples.

This clonotype was detected only a few times. The rearrangement joins TRBV2 to TRBJ2-4; TRBD2 matches at 7 bases. The CDR3 is 15 amino acids. The trim removed 7 bases at V and 3 bases at J, leaving 9 bases unmatched. The germline gives CDR1 SNHLY, CDR2 FYNNEI. CDR3 sequence reads: CASIRGLENKNIQYF. The CDR3 DNA is TGTGCCAGCATACGAGGACTAGAAAACAAAAACATTCAGTACTTC.

This clonotype was observed a few times. The CDR3 DNA sequence: TGTGCCAGCAGCGGGGGACTAGCGGGGGGCCCTGTCAGGACCTACAATGAGCAGTTCTTC. Translation gives CASSGGLAGGPVRTYNEQFF. This rearrangement joins TRBV9 to TRBJ2-1, with TRBD2 identical over 15 bases. V was clipped by 3 bases and J by 2 bases; unmatched bases: 12. CDR3 size: 20 residues. The germline gives CDR1 SGDLS, CDR2 YYNGEE.

V and J are TRBV2 and TRBJ2-1; D may be TRBD1 (6 bases). V lost 10 bases to trimming and J lost 10 bases, with 11 bases between them. The CDR3 runs 10 residues. Germline values: CDR1 SNHLY, CDR2 FYNNEI. The CDR3 DNA sequence: TGTGCCACCCAGGGGTGGGAGCAGTTCTTC. Its translation is CATQGWEQFF.

This clonotype came up many times. The V call is TRBV7-6, the J call TRBJ2-7, with TRBD2 matching 13 bases. CDR1 SGHVS and CDR2 FNYEAQ come from the germline V gene. V shed 3 bases, J shed 0 bases, and the junction held 5 bases outside the gene matches. This CDR3 has 17 residues. CDR3 in amino acids: CASSLGRTSGSSYEQYF. CDR3 DNA: TGTGCCAGCAGCTTGGGACGGACTAGCGGGAGCTCCTACGAGCAGTACTTC.